The 17 T cell receptor beta chains presented below share a single source sample, sequenced in a study of T-cell reconstitution after alpha-beta-depleted transplantation in children. Unique molecular identifiers featured in how the TCRbeta library was prepared. TCRdb re-analysed the PCR reads in MiXCR, keeping a single row per CDR3 protein. The data show 530,000 or so distinct CDR3 sequences, 25% to 30% seen once. Sequencing used PBMCs, obtained before TCRalphabeta/CD19-depleted stem cell transplant. Every receptor here comes from a boy younger than two with Wiskott-Aldrich syndrome, due to receive a stem cell transplant.

This clonotype was detected once. The rearrangement joins TRBV5-1 to TRBJ2-3, with TRBD2 matching over 11 bases. The CDR3 spans 15 residues. Germline V lookup: CDR1 SGHRS, CDR2 YFSETQ. J gave up 4 bases and V 4 bases, and 5 bases lay outside the gene matches. CDR3 sequence: CASSVGLAVSDTQYF. CDR3 DNA sequence: TGCGCCAGCAGCGTGGGACTAGCGGTATCAGATACGCAGTATTTT.

This clonotype was found many times. CDR3 region: CASTYGGGFSTEAFF. The DNA of the CDR3 is TGTGCCAGCACATACGGGGGGGGATTTTCAACTGAAGCTTTCTTT. The chain joins TRBV12-3 or TRBV12-4 to TRBJ1-1; D perhaps matches TRBD1 (5 bases). The CDR3 covers 15 residues. V lost 7 bases and J 5 bases, leaving 20 bases between the germline ends.

This clonotype appeared a few times. V is TRBV5-1 and J is TRBJ2-2; TRBD2 agrees at 13 bases. Germline lookup yields CDR1 SGHRS and CDR2 YFSETQ. The CDR3 runs 18 residues. V lost 3 bases to trimming and J lost 0 bases; unmatched junction nucleotides: 5. As DNA, the CDR3 is TGCGCCAGCAGCTCGGGACTAGCGGGAACCGCGAACACCGGGGAGCTGTTTTTT. Amino acids: CASSSGLAGTANTGELFF.

This clonotype has just a few counts. The V gene is TRBV20-1, the J gene TRBJ1-5; 8 bases map to TRBD1. Germline values: CDR1 DFQATT, CDR2 SNEGSKA (reference sequence). The CDR3 has 17 residues. J gave up 6 bases and V 6 bases, and 19 bases lay outside the gene matches. DNA of the CDR3: TGCAGTGCCCTTAGGCAGGGGGCCCTTCTTGGGAGTCAGCCCCAGCATTTT. Protein: CSALRQGALLGSQPQHF.

This clonotype has more than one count but fewer than ten. The gene calls are TRBV12-3 or TRBV12-4 and TRBJ2-7, with a possible D match to TRBD2 (5 bases). The CDR3 sequence is 13 residues long. Trimming cost V 1 base and J 6 bases, with 10 bases left between them. CDR3 sequence reads: CASSLVASREQYF. DNA for the CDR3: TGTGCCAGCAGTTTAGTGGCTAGCCGCGAGCAGTACTTC.

This clonotype was counted between two and nine times. The chain uses TRBV5-1 and TRBJ2-7; 9 bases line up with TRBD2. The CDR3 has 14 residues. Trimming cost V 5 bases and J 5 bases; bases outside gene matches: 8. Germline V gives CDR1 SGHRS, CDR2 YFSETQ. Here the CDR3 reads CASRPGTSRNEQYF. CDR3 in DNA: TGCGCCAGCAGACCCGGGACTAGCCGAAACGAGCAGTACTTC.

The chain has TRBV18 and TRBJ1-4, with TRBD1 as a possible D gene (5 bases). The germline V and J ends were trimmed by 2 bases and 8 bases, with 18 bases remaining between them. Germline loops: CDR1 KGHSH, CDR2 LQKENI. The CDR3 loop spans 16 amino acids. The CDR3 reads CASSPRRRDPREKLFF. The CDR3 coding sequence is TGTGCCAGCTCACCAAGGCGTCGGGACCCGAGGGAAAAACTGTTTTTT.

The chain is built from TRBV18 and TRBJ1-1; a possible D gene is TRBD1 (6 bases). CDR1 and CDR2 from the germline V gene are KGHSH and LQKENI. V lost 3 bases to trimming and J lost 0 bases, with 14 bases between them. This CDR3 has 16 amino acids. The CDR3 coding sequence is TGTGCCAGCTCACCGGCAGGGGAGGCCCTGAACACTGAAGCTTTCTTT. Translation: CASSPAGEALNTEAFF.

The CDR3 protein is CASSLVKGWSTDTQYF. The CDR3 DNA is TGTGCCAGCAGCTTAGTAAAGGGATGGAGCACAGATACGCAGTATTTT. The chain employs TRBV7-9 and TRBJ2-3; D unresolved. Per germline, CDR1 SEHNR and CDR2 FQNEAQ (reference sequence). V lost 1 base and J 0 bases, leaving 11 bases between the germline ends. The CDR3 totals 16 residues.

The CDR3 DNA sequence: TGTGCCAGCAGCCCTCGCGGCAGCGGGAGCTTATACAATGAGCAGTTCTTC. It is translated as CASSPRGSGSLYNEQFF. This sequence joins TRBV7-3 and TRBJ2-1, with TRBD2 matching 8 bases. Germline values: CDR1 SGHTA, CDR2 FQGTGA. The length of the CDR3 is 17 residues. V lost 5 bases and J lost 4; bases outside the gene matches: 13. Combining the CDR3 with reference TRBV7-3 and TRBJ2-1 gives the whole variable domain GAGVSQTPSNKVTEKGKYVELRCDPISGHTALYWYRQSLGQGPEFLIYFQGTGAADDSGLPNDRFFAVRPEGSVSTLKIQRTERGDSAVYLCASSPRGSGSLYNEQFFGPGTRLTVL.

V is TRBV6-1 and J is TRBJ1-4; TRBD1 matches at 9 bases. V was pared by 5 bases and J by 7 bases, with 14 bases of the junction left unmatched. Germline V gives CDR1 MNHNS, CDR2 SASEGT. The CDR3 extends over 17 amino acids. The CDR3 region has the DNA TGTGCCAGCAGTACGGAGGGACAGGGAATGTCAGGTGAAAAACTGTTTTTT. This sequence encodes CASSTEGQGMSGEKLFF.

The chain has TRBV12-3 or TRBV12-4 and TRBJ1-2; 8 bases fit TRBD1. Trimming removed 5 bases from V and 7 bases from J; junction bases left unmatched: 9. The CDR3 is 14 amino acids. CDR3 region: CASSPTSGGSGYTF. The CDR3 coding sequence is TGTGCCAGCAGTCCTACATCAGGGGGCTCTGGCTACACCTTC.

The chain carries TRBV28 and TRBJ2-5; possibly TRBD1 for D (6 bases). With 7 bases removed from V and 5 bases from J, the gap between germline ends came to 17 bases. Germline CDR1 and CDR2: MDHEN and SYDVKM. This CDR3 has 14 amino acids. This CDR3 reads CASTQGQPRETQYF. CDR3 coding DNA: TGTGCCAGCACCCAAGGACAGCCACGGGAGACCCAGTACTTC.

The chain links TRBV12-3 or TRBV12-4 to TRBJ2-7; 7 nucleotides line up with TRBD2. The trim removed 0 bases at V and 1 base at J, leaving 9 bases unmatched. This CDR3 comprises 17 residues. The CDR3 region is CASSLALVGGASYEQYF. DNA of the CDR3: TGTGCCAGCAGTTTAGCGCTCGTGGGAGGGGCTTCCTACGAGCAGTACTTC.

J is TRBJ2-1 and V is TRBV12-3 or TRBV12-4; 13 nucleotides align to TRBD2. This CDR3 has 17 amino acids. Germline trimming cut 3 bases from V and 6 bases from J; bases unmatched to any gene: 8. CDR3 protein: CASSFRTSGRIGNEQFF. The CDR3 DNA follows: TGTGCCAGCAGTTTCCGGACTAGCGGGAGAATCGGCAATGAGCAGTTCTTC.

V and J are TRBV10-3 and TRBJ1-1, with 12 bases fitting TRBD1. The CDR3 consists of 16 residues. CDR1 is ENHRY, CDR2 SYGVKD, per germline. The V gene end was trimmed by 4 bases and the J gene end by 5 bases; junction bases not matched to a gene: 8. Here the CDR3 reads CAISGPGQGAGTEAFF. In DNA form, the CDR3 reads TGTGCCATCAGTGGCCCGGGACAGGGGGCAGGGACTGAAGCTTTCTTT.

This chain joins TRBV28 and TRBJ2-3, with D possibly TRBD2 on 5 matching bases. The CDR3 extends over 17 amino acids. V dropped 7 bases and J dropped 2 bases, with 22 bases sitting between them. Germline assignment: CDR1 MDHEN and CDR2 SYDVKM. CDR3 DNA sequence: TGTGCCAGCAACTTACTTAAAGGGCGGGTAAACACAGATACGCAGTATTTT. Amino acids: CASNLLKGRVNTDTQYF.